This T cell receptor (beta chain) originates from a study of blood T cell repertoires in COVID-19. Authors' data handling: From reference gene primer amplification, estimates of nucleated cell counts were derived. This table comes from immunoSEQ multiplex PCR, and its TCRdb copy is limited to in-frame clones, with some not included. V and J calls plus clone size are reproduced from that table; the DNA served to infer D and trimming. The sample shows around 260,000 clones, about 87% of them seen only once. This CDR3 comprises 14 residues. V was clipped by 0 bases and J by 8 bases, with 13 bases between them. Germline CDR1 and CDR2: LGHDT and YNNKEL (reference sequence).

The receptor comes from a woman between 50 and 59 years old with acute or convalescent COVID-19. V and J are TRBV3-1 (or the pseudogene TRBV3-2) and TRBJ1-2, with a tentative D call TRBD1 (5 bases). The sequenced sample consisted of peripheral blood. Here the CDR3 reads CASSQDWRGRGYTF. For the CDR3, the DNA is TGTGCCAGCAGCCAAGACTGGCGGGGCAGGGGCTACACCTTC.